Presented here are 18 T cell receptor beta chains from one specimen sequenced in a study of technical replicates of blood from a few donors (dated by TCRdb to about 2017). Library preparation used the immunoSEQ multiplex PCR assay. Drawn from immuneACCESS, this table holds only the in-frame rearrangements with V and J called that TCRdb kept. Clones are partly lost; checked studies trace under half to an unresolved V gene and leave the rest unexplained. In all, the sample holds about 100,000 clones, and approximately 95% of those were seen once. Clones ranked in the top ten supply more than 0.3% of the sample. Sequences were obtained from T cells isolated from PBMCs. All receptors come from a human donor in good health.

V usage is TRBV28 and J usage is TRBJ2-5; 13 bases are a match to TRBD2. CDR3 length equals 19 residues. V was pared by 2 bases and J by 4 bases, with 13 bases of the junction left unmatched. Germline V gene sequence: CDR1 MDHEN, CDR2 SYDVKM. CDR3 sequence: CASSLPLRLAGGERETQYF. The CDR3 region has the DNA TGTGCCAGCAGTTTACCCCTCCGACTAGCGGGAGGAGAGCGAGAGACCCAGTACTTC.

The chain links TRBV7-9 to TRBJ2-3; 10 bases match TRBD2. V trimming: 8 bases; J trimming: 3 bases; junction bases outside the gene matches: 5. The CDR3 is made up of 14 amino acids. Germline lookup yields CDR1 SEHNR and CDR2 FQNEAQ (reference sequence). DNA of the CDR3: TGTGCCAGCTACCCTAGCGGGAGTACAGATACGCAGTATTTT. Translating gives CASYPSGSTDTQYF.

In regard to this clone: One end of the junction fails to match germline, which may point to a read error. The DNA for the CDR3 is TGTGCCAGCAGCTTAGGGGGGGGTTCTTTCTCCAACGAGCAGTACTTC. This codes for CASSLGGGSFSNEQYF. The chain links TRBV11-3 to TRBJ2-7, with 7 bases identical to TRBD2. Germline V lookup: CDR1 SGHNT, CDR2 YENEEA. This CDR3 has 16 amino acids. The variable domain in full, with the rest retrieved from reference TRBV11-3 and TRBJ2-7, is EAGVVQSPRYKIIEKKQPVAFWCNPISGHNTLYWYLQNLGQGPELLIRYENEEAVDDSQLPKDRFSAERLKGVDSTLKIQPAELGDSAVYLCASSLGGGSFSNEQYFGPGTRLTVT.

The CDR3 spells CASSITGTAAHEQYF. CDR3 nucleotides: TGCGCCAGCAGCATAACCGGGACAGCGGCTCACGAGCAGTACTTC. The J gene is TRBJ2-7, the V gene TRBV5-1; 7 bases map to TRBD1. The CDR3 is 15 amino acids. V shed 4 bases, J shed 5 bases, and the junction held 12 bases outside the gene matches. Per germline, CDR1 SGHRS and CDR2 YFSETQ.

The chain combines TRBV11-2 with TRBJ2-7; D may be TRBD2 (7 bases). This CDR3 region has 13 residues. V was trimmed by 5 bases and J by 2 bases, leaving 10 bases between them. Germline V gene lookup returns CDR1 SGHAT and CDR2 FQNNGV. This CDR3 is CASSGGATYEQYF. CDR3 nucleotide sequence: TGTGCCAGCAGCGGGGGGGCCACCTACGAGCAGTACTTC.

V gene TRBV5-1 combines with J gene TRBJ2-5; the D gene is possibly TRBD1 (6 bases). The V gene's germline CDR1 is SGHRS and CDR2 YFSETQ. The CDR3 contains 15 residues. V was shortened by 0 bases and J by 3 bases, with 12 bases between the two germline ends. The CDR3 region has the DNA TGCGCCAGCAGCTTGGAACAGGGAAGAAAAGAGACCCAGTACTTC. Its protein product is CASSLEQGRKETQYF.

The V gene is TRBV5-5, the J gene TRBJ1-1, with 8 positions matching TRBD1. This CDR3 spans 14 amino acids. Germline loops: CDR1 SGHKS, CDR2 YYEKEE (reference sequence). J gave up 3 bases and V 4 bases, and 5 bases lay outside the gene matches. The CDR3 DNA reads as TGTGCCAGCAGCGGGGACAGGCACCACACTGAAGCTTTCTTT. Translation gives CASSGDRHHTEAFF.

J is TRBJ1-5 and V is TRBV15, with D possibly TRBD1 on 5 matching bases. Germline loops: CDR1 LNHNV, CDR2 YYDKDF (reference sequence). The CDR3 sequence is 15 residues long. With 0 bases removed from V and 3 bases from J, the gap between germline ends came to 9 bases. DNA of the CDR3: TGTGCCACCAGCAGAGATTACAGGACCAATCAGCCCCAGCATTTT. Its protein is CATSRDYRTNQPQHF.

This chain joins TRBV10-3 and TRBJ2-5; D is unresolved. Trimming shortened V by 3 bases and J by 4 bases, and 12 bases separated the two germline ends. The length of the CDR3 is 14 residues. Per the germline V gene, CDR1 is ENHRY and CDR2 is SYGVKD. The CDR3 nucleotides read TGTGCCATCAGTGAAGGAAGTAGAGGAGAGACCCAGTACTTC. This encodes CAISEGSRGETQYF.

CDR3 nucleotides: TGTGCCAGCAGCTTAGGTGCGGGCAGCCACTCTGGAAACACCATATATTTT. Protein sequence: CASSLGAGSHSGNTIYF. This chain links TRBV11-3 with TRBJ1-3; no definite D call. Trimming left V 1 base short and J 0 bases short, with 13 bases between. Germline CDR1 SGHNT, CDR2 YENEEA. The CDR3 sequence is 17 residues long. Looking up the rest from reference TRBV11-3 and TRBJ1-3 gives the full variable domain: EAGVVQSPRYKIIEKKQPVAFWCNPISGHNTLYWYLQNLGQGPELLIRYENEEAVDDSQLPKDRFSAERLKGVDSTLKIQPAELGDSAVYLCASSLGAGSHSGNTIYFGEGSWLTVV.

This chain uses TRBV28 with TRBJ2-5, with TRBD2 identical over 10 bases. From germline, CDR1 is MDHEN and CDR2 SYDVKM. V was clipped by 3 bases and J by 5 bases; unmatched bases: 6. This CDR3 region has 15 residues. The CDR3 DNA is TGTGCCAGCAGTTTGTTAGCGGGAGGTTGGGAGACCCAGTACTTC. Its protein is CASSLLAGGWETQYF.

This chain links TRBV5-5 with TRBJ2-7; D gene ambiguous. Trimming cost V 1 base and J 3 bases, with 11 bases left between them. The CDR3 extends over 14 amino acids. The germline V gene encodes CDR1 SGHKS and CDR2 YYEKEE (reference sequence). CDR3 coding DNA: TGTGCCAGCAGCTTGTTGGTAGAAAGCTACGAGCAGTACTTC. This sequence encodes CASSLLVESYEQYF.

The J gene is TRBJ1-3, the V gene TRBV19; D is perhaps TRBD1 (6 bases). V lost 2 bases and J 8 bases, leaving 16 bases between the germline ends. This CDR3 has 15 residues. Germline CDR1 is LNHDA and CDR2 is SQIVND (reference sequence). CDR3 in DNA: TGTGCCAGTAGTATAAGGGGGATCGTGTGGGACACCATATATTTT. It codes for CASSIRGIVWDTIYF.

The V gene is TRBV30, the J gene TRBJ2-7; 9 nucleotides agree with TRBD1. Germline V gene sequence: CDR1 GTSNPN, CDR2 SVGIG (reference sequence). Losses at the gene ends were 4 bases for V and 7 bases for J; bases not matched to a gene: 8. This CDR3 has 13 residues. The CDR3 DNA reads TGTGCCTGGAAAGGGACAGGGTTTGGGGAGCAGTACTTC. Its translation: CAWKGTGFGEQYF. The full variable domain, completed using reference TRBV30 and TRBJ2-7, is SQTIHQWPATLVQPVGSPLSLECTVEGTSNPNLYWYRQAAGRGLQLLFYSVGIGQISSEVPQNLSASRPQDRQFILSSKKLLLSDSGFYLCAWKGTGFGEQYFGPGTRLTVT.

The rearrangement joins TRBV7-3 to TRBJ2-1; D may be TRBD1 (6 bases). Trimming left V 5 bases short and J 4 bases short, with 15 bases between. Germline V CDR1 and CDR2: SGHTA, FQGTGA. CDR3 length: 15 amino acids. The CDR3 sequence: CASSLDRILYNEQFF. DNA of the CDR3: TGTGCCAGCAGCCTTGACAGGATCCTTTACAATGAGCAGTTCTTC.

V gene TRBV7-2 combines with J gene TRBJ1-2, with D perhaps TRBD1 (5 bases). CDR1 is SGHTA and CDR2 is FQGNSA in the germline V gene. Trimming removed 3 bases at V and 9 bases at J, with 20 bases between. The CDR3 sequence is 15 residues long. The CDR3 loop is CASSFYIGQFISYTF. CDR3 bases: TGTGCCAGCAGCTTTTATATAGGACAATTTATTAGCTACACCTTC. The full variable domain, completed using reference TRBV7-2 and TRBJ1-2, is GAGVSQSPSNKVTEKGKDVELRCDPISGHTALYWYRQSLGQGLEFLIYFQGNSAPDKSGLPSDRFSAERTGGSVSTLTIQRTQQEDSAVYLCASSFYIGQFISYTFGSGTRLTVV.

This chain uses TRBV9 with TRBJ2-1; 11 bases match TRBD2. The V and J ends lost 0 bases and 5 bases, in that order; junction bases with no gene match: 10. Germline V gene sequence: CDR1 SGDLS, CDR2 YYNGEE. This CDR3 spans 18 amino acids. The CDR3 loop is CASSVASQGLAVHNEQFF. DNA of the CDR3: TGTGCCAGCAGCGTAGCCTCCCAGGGACTAGCGGTCCACAATGAGCAGTTCTTC.

The V gene is TRBV10-1, the J gene TRBJ1-2; 11 bases line up with TRBD1. Germline lookup yields CDR1 WNHNN and CDR2 SYGVQD (reference sequence). The V gene end was trimmed by 0 bases and the J gene end by 6 bases; junction bases not matched to a gene: 6. This CDR3 spans 16 amino acids. The CDR3 region is CASSESGTGGSNGYTF. The CDR3 DNA reads as TGCGCCAGCAGTGAGTCCGGGACAGGGGGTAGCAATGGCTACACCTTC.